A single sample gave rise to the 25 T cell receptor beta chains below, sequenced in a study of glioma-infiltrating T cells after dendritic cell vaccination. Clones were read by immunoSEQ multiplex PCR, and TCRdb kept only the in-frame ones, dropping some. The data show some 30,000 clones, with over 90% seen just once and about 2% held by the top ten. Sequenced here: blood, sampled before dendritic cell vaccination. Receptors were obtained from a human donor with glioblastoma.

The rearrangement joins TRBV5-4 to TRBJ1-4; D unresolved. CDR1 and CDR2 from the germline V gene are SGHNT and YYREEE (reference sequence). Trimming cost V 4 bases and J 3 bases, with 19 bases left between them. The CDR3 is 17 amino acids. Written as DNA, the CDR3 is TGTGCCAGCAGCCAGTATGGCAGGCCCGGCGCTAATGAAAAACTGTTTTTT. Its translation: CASSQYGRPGANEKLFF.

The gene calls are TRBV11-2 and TRBJ1-1; TRBD1 is a possible D gene (5 bases). Germline CDR1 reads SGHAT; CDR2 reads FQNNGV. V lost 8 bases and J lost 3, with 13 bases in between. The CDR3 loop spans 13 amino acids. CDR3 DNA sequence: TGTGCCAGCCACGGGGGGGGTTACACTGAAGCTTTCTTT. This codes for CASHGGGYTEAFF.

V and J are TRBV10-3 and TRBJ1-2; 9 bases map to TRBD1. V lost 2 bases, J lost 6 bases, and 13 bases stayed unmatched. Germline lookup yields CDR1 ENHRY and CDR2 SYGVKD. The CDR3 is 17 amino acids. CDR3 loop: CAISEAPSDRGNNGYTF. CDR3 nucleotide sequence: TGTGCCATCAGTGAGGCTCCCAGTGACAGGGGGAATAATGGCTACACCTTC.

The chain has TRBV11-2 and TRBJ2-3; 15 bases line up with TRBD2. Trimming took 3 bases from V and 5 from J; bases not matched to a gene: 6. Per germline, CDR1 SGHAT and CDR2 FQNNGV. This CDR3 spans 17 amino acids. CDR3 DNA sequence: TGTGCCAGCAGCTTGGGGACTAGCGGGGGGAGTATAGATACGCAGTATTTT. It is translated as CASSLGTSGGSIDTQYF.

The gene calls are TRBV18 and TRBJ2-7, with 7 bases that match TRBD2. The CDR3 has 13 amino acids. Per germline, CDR1 KGHSH and CDR2 LQKENI. The V segment lost 2 bases and the J segment 7 bases; nucleotides outside the gene matches: 5. The CDR3 is CASSPAAAGEQYF. For the CDR3, the DNA is TGTGCCAGCTCACCAGCGGCAGCGGGGGAGCAGTACTTC.

CDR3 coding DNA: TGTGCCAGCAGCTTGGAGGGGGGGGCTACGCAGTATTTT. As protein: CASSLEGGATQYF. This chain uses TRBV5-4 with TRBJ2-3; D might be TRBD2 (7 bases). The CDR3 is made up of 13 amino acids. V lost 0 bases and J lost 8, with 10 bases in between. Germline CDR1 and CDR2: SGHNT and YYREEE (reference sequence).

The rearrangement links TRBV9 to TRBJ2-1, with D unclear. V was cut by 0 bases and J by 10 bases, with 14 bases left in between. In germline, CDR1 is SGDLS, CDR2 YYNGEE. CDR3 length: 14 amino acids. This chain's CDR3 is CASSVGEVIGEQFF. CDR3 nucleotide sequence: TGTGCCAGCAGCGTAGGTGAGGTGATCGGGGAGCAGTTCTTC.

This rearrangement joins TRBV28 to TRBJ2-6; tentatively, D is TRBD1 (6 bases). This CDR3 has 19 amino acids. Trimming shortened V by 3 bases and J by 1 base, and 19 bases separated the two germline ends. The V gene's germline CDR1 is MDHEN and CDR2 SYDVKM. The CDR3 DNA reads TGTGCCAGCAGTTTCCCGAGGACAGAGGTTTATTCTGGGGCCAACGTCCTGACTTTC. This codes for CASSFPRTEVYSGANVLTF.

The CDR3 sequence: CASSRTGGAEAFF. DNA for the CDR3: TGTGCCAGCAGCCGGACAGGCGGGGCTGAAGCTTTCTTT. The chain joins TRBV6-5 to TRBJ1-1, with 7 nucleotides matching TRBD1. From germline, CDR1 is MNHEY and CDR2 SVGAGI. The J segment lost 6 bases and the V segment lost 6 bases, leaving 7 bases of the junction unmatched. The CDR3 loop spans 13 amino acids.

This rearrangement joins TRBV6-1 to TRBJ2-3, with D possibly TRBD1 on 5 matching bases. This CDR3 region has 13 residues. CDR1 MNHNS and CDR2 SASEGT come from the germline V gene. Trimming took 0 bases from V and 8 from J, leaving 9 bases between them. CDR3 protein: CASSEAGPGTQYF. The DNA of the CDR3 is TGTGCCAGCAGTGAAGCGGGGCCGGGTACGCAGTATTTT.

This chain joins TRBV6-5 and TRBJ1-4; 8 nucleotides match TRBD1. Germline V lookup: CDR1 MNHEY, CDR2 SVGAGI. CDR3 size: 16 residues. The junction had 12 bases not matched to a gene; V was cut back by 4 bases and J by 8 bases. CDR3 protein: CASSSPRTGGVEKLFF. DNA of the CDR3: TGTGCCAGCAGTTCTCCCCGAACAGGGGGGGTAGAAAAACTGTTTTTT.

This rearrangement joins TRBV6-1 to TRBJ2-1; 7 bases line up with TRBD1. The ends lost 1 base at V and 4 bases at J; junction bases unmatched: 4. The germline CDR1 and CDR2 sequences are MNHNS and SASEGT. The CDR3 is made up of 15 amino acids. Here the CDR3 reads CASSEGQGVYNEQFF. CDR3 DNA sequence: TGTGCCAGCAGTGAAGGCCAGGGGGTTTACAATGAGCAGTTCTTC.

V gene TRBV27 combines with J gene TRBJ2-5; D call uncertain. The germline V and J ends were trimmed by 7 bases and 11 bases, with 11 bases remaining between them. The germline gives CDR1 MNHEY, CDR2 SMNVEV (reference sequence). The CDR3 covers 10 residues. DNA for the CDR3: TGTGCCAGCATTAGGCCAGCGCAGTACTTC. Its translation is CASIRPAQYF.

CDR3 amino acids: CASRGTGIYYGYTF. CDR3 DNA sequence: TGTGCCAGCAGGGGGACAGGGATCTACTATGGCTACACCTTC. The chain has TRBV6-5 and TRBJ1-2; 9 bases match TRBD1. Germline assignment: CDR1 MNHEY and CDR2 SVGAGI. The V segment lost 6 bases and the J segment 3 bases; nucleotides outside the gene matches: 5. This CDR3 spans 14 amino acids.

This chain links TRBV6-1 with TRBJ2-7; D is perhaps TRBD1 (6 bases). This CDR3 has 15 amino acids. The germline CDR1 and CDR2 sequences are MNHNS and SASEGT. The V and J ends lost 2 bases and 3 bases respectively, with 14 bases between them. This chain's CDR3 is CASSERGSSLYEQYF. The CDR3 DNA is TGTGCCAGCAGTGAAAGGGGGAGCTCTCTCTACGAGCAGTACTTC.

The chain is built from TRBV11-2 and TRBJ1-3; D remains ambiguous. Trimming left V 5 bases short and J 2 bases short, with 10 bases between. CDR1 is SGHAT, CDR2 FQNNGV, per germline. The CDR3 is 14 residues long. CDR3 in DNA: TGTGCCAGCAGCCAACGAGGCACTGGAAACACCATATATTTT. Protein product: CASSQRGTGNTIYF.

The chain couples TRBV4-2 to TRBJ1-5, with D uncertain. Trimming cost V 7 bases and J 1 base, with 8 bases left between them. CDR1 LGHNA and CDR2 YNFKEQ come from the germline V gene. The CDR3 loop spans 13 amino acids. This CDR3 is CASIFSSNQPQHF. CDR3 sequence (DNA): TGTGCCAGCATCTTTTCGAGCAATCAGCCCCAGCATTTT.

In this sample, this clone turned up a few times. V usage is TRBV5-1 and J usage is TRBJ1-2; 8 positions agree with TRBD1. CDR3 length: 16 residues. CDR1 and CDR2 (germline): SGHRS, YFSETQ. V lost 5 bases and J lost 1; bases outside the gene matches: 10. CDR3 residues: CASRDRDLHYNYGYTF. Written as DNA, the CDR3 is TGCGCCAGCAGGGACAGGGACTTACACTATAACTATGGCTACACCTTC. Based on the CDR3 plus reference TRBV5-1 and TRBJ1-2, the full variable domain is KAGVTQTPRYLIKTRGQQVTLSCSPISGHRSVSWYQQTPGQGLQFLFEYFSETQRNKGNFPGRFSGRQFSNSRSEMNVSTLELGDSALYLCASRDRDLHYNYGYTFGSGTRLTVV.

This clone was detected only a few times. The V and J genes are TRBV14 and TRBJ2-2; D possibly corresponds to TRBD2 (6 bases). The CDR3 contains 14 residues. CDR1 is SGHDN and CDR2 is FVKESK in the germline V gene. Trimming took 2 bases from V and 6 from J, leaving 10 bases between them. The CDR3 DNA reads as TGTGCCAGCAGCCAACTCGGGGGAGCCGGGGAGCTGTTTTTT. Translated: CASSQLGGAGELFF.

V gene TRBV27 combines with J gene TRBJ2-7, with 8 bases that match TRBD2. The ends lost 6 bases at V and 3 bases at J; junction bases unmatched: 4. This CDR3 region has 13 residues. Germline CDR1 is MNHEY and CDR2 is SMNVEV (reference sequence). The DNA of the CDR3 is TGTGCCAGCAGGCCGAGCGGGGGCTACGAGCAGTACTTC. This encodes CASRPSGGYEQYF.

The chain uses TRBV4-1 and TRBJ1-1; D remains unclear. Trimming took 7 bases from V and 1 from J, leaving 10 bases between them. Germline lookup yields CDR1 MGHRA and CDR2 YSYEKL. There are 13 residues in the CDR3. The CDR3 sequence is CASTSKPNTEAFF. CDR3 in DNA: TGCGCCAGCACCTCAAAGCCGAACACTGAAGCTTTCTTT.

The chain recombines TRBV7-9 with TRBJ1-1; D not resolved. The CDR3 is 15 residues long. Looked up from germline, CDR1 is SEHNR and CDR2 is FQNEAQ (reference sequence). The V end was cut by 2 bases, the J end by 1 base, with 11 bases between. The CDR3 nucleotides are TGTGCCAGCAGCTTACTCGCTTACGGGAACACTGAAGCTTTCTTT. It yields the protein CASSLLAYGNTEAFF. The full variable domain, in which reference TRBV7-9 and TRBJ1-1 provide the parts outside the CDR3, is DTGVSQNPRHKITKRGQNVTFRCDPISEHNRLYWYRQTLGQGPEFLTYFQNEAQLEKSRLLSDRFSAERPKGSFSTLEIQRTEQGDSAMYLCASSLLAYGNTEAFFGQGTRLTVV.

This chain links TRBV19 with TRBJ1-5; D unclear. V was clipped by 1 base and J by 7 bases, with 8 bases between them. From germline, CDR1 is LNHDA and CDR2 SQIVND (reference sequence). This CDR3 is 13 amino acids long. The CDR3 loop reads CASSIALSQPQHF. The CDR3 DNA sequence: TGTGCCAGTAGTATAGCCCTCTCGCAGCCCCAGCATTTT.

The CDR3 DNA reads TGTGCCAGCAGCGGACGAGGGCAGTTTTATGGCTACACCTTC. Its translation: CASSGRGQFYGYTF. The chain joins TRBV11-1 to TRBJ1-2, with D hard to call. This CDR3 contains 14 residues. Deletions cut 5 bases from V and 5 bases from J, with 15 bases between. Germline CDR1 is SGHAT and CDR2 is FQDESV (reference sequence).

The chain carries TRBV7-9 and TRBJ1-1; TRBD1 might be the D (6 bases). CDR3 length: 15 amino acids. Trimming cost V 6 bases and J 4 bases, with 18 bases left between them. Germline V gene lookup returns CDR1 SEHNR and CDR2 FQNEAQ (reference sequence). The CDR3 sequence is CASRPTRGGTTEAFF. For the CDR3, the DNA is TGTGCCAGCAGACCGACGAGGGGGGGGACCACTGAAGCTTTCTTT.